This TCR beta chain was captured in a study of T cell responses to AZD1222 COVID-19 vaccine. General study points: Spike-specific TCR breadth and depth grew following two AZD1222 doses. The donor cohort was predominantly white British with a female majority, and clonal diversity may have been underestimated.

The CDR3 totals 14 residues. V was clipped by 0 bases and J by 4 bases, with 8 bases between them. Per germline, CDR1 SGHKS and CDR2 YYEKEE (reference sequence). A remark on this clone: Its antigen is undetermined.

Sequencing used immunoSEQ multiplex PCR; TCRdb keeps in-frame clones, though not all of them. The profile shows approximately 220,000 clones, about 92% of them singletons. This sample comprised peripheral blood, obtained on day 0 of MenACWY control vaccination. This chain connects TRBV5-5 to TRBJ1-5; D is undetermined. The TCR originated in an adult in good health. The CDR3 region is CASSLEALNQPQHF. In DNA form, the CDR3 reads TGTGCCAGCAGCTTGGAGGCGTTAAATCAGCCCCAGCATTTT.